These 29 T cell receptor beta chains originate from one sample sequenced in a study of blood T cell repertoires in COVID-19 (dated by TCRdb to the early 2020s). The protocol used for the library was the immunoSEQ multiplex PCR assay. TCRdb re-hosts the immuneACCESS table, in-frame sequences only. Its copies lack some clones; in the studies checked, an unresolved V gene accounts for under half of them, and the cause for the rest is not known. This sample holds fewer than 200,000 clones; 70% to 90% were observed only once. 7.7% of the sample is taken by the ten largest. Sequenced sample: peripheral blood. The receptors originated from a man aged 35-49 years who had recovered from COVID-19.

This chain joins TRBV12-5 and TRBJ2-2, with 10 bases aligning to TRBD2. Germline assignment: CDR1 LGHNT and CDR2 FRNRAP. Unmatched junction bases numbered 9, after V lost 4 bases and J lost 7 bases. The CDR3 runs 16 residues. In DNA form, the CDR3 reads TGTGCTAGTGGTTCCCGGCTAGCGGGGGCAGTCGGGGAGCTGTTTTTT. Its protein is CASGSRLAGAVGELFF.

In its sample, this clone was seen a few times. V is TRBV6-2 or TRBV6-3 and J is TRBJ1-6; D remains ambiguous. Trimming removed 0 bases at V and 7 bases at J, with 7 bases between. Looked up from germline, CDR1 is MNHEY and CDR2 is SVGEGT. The CDR3 sequence is 14 residues long. CDR3 DNA: TGTGCCAGCAGTTACTCTGGAGGGAATTCACCCCTCCACTTT. Protein: CASSYSGGNSPLHF.

V usage is TRBV19 and J usage is TRBJ2-2, with unresolved D. The length of the CDR3 is 14 residues. V was shortened by 6 bases and J by 3 bases, with 11 bases between the two germline ends. Germline lookup yields CDR1 LNHDA and CDR2 SQIVND (reference sequence). The CDR3: CASSDPADTGELFF. The CDR3 coding sequence is TGTGCCAGTAGCGACCCGGCGGACACCGGGGAGCTGTTTTTT.

This chain links TRBV5-4 with TRBJ2-3; TRBD2 agrees at 11 bases. The junction had 2 bases not matched to a gene; V was cut back by 4 bases and J by 1 base. The CDR3 runs to 15 residues. Germline CDR1 SGHNT, CDR2 YYREEE (reference sequence). The CDR3 region is CASSTSGGRTDTQYF. The CDR3 bases are TGTGCCAGCAGCACTAGCGGGGGCCGCACAGATACGCAGTATTTT.

V and J are TRBV7-9 and TRBJ2-5; TRBD2 matches 12 bases. This CDR3 comprises 15 residues. V shed 5 bases and J 3 bases; nucleotides not matched to a gene: 4. Germline CDR1 SEHNR, CDR2 FQNEAQ (reference sequence). Written as DNA, the CDR3 is TGTGCCAGCAGCCGACTAGCGGGGGTAGAAGAGACCCAGTACTTC. It encodes CASSRLAGVEETQYF.

This chain connects TRBV5-8 to TRBJ2-1; the D gene is possibly TRBD2 (5 bases). The V gene's germline CDR1 is SGHTS and CDR2 YDEGEE. V was trimmed by 2 bases and J by 10 bases, leaving 16 bases between them. The CDR3 is 14 residues long. The CDR3 DNA follows: TGTGCCAGCAGCTTCCCGTACAGCTCGGGGGAGCAGTTCTTC. Amino acid sequence: CASSFPYSSGEQFF.

The rearrangement uses TRBV9 and TRBJ2-7, with 10 bases fitting TRBD2. Germline V lookup: CDR1 SGDLS, CDR2 YYNGEE. The CDR3 runs 17 residues. The junction had 12 bases not matched to a gene; V was cut back by 0 bases and J by 6 bases. The CDR3 region is CASSVVAGGLGGSEQYF. The CDR3 region has the DNA TGTGCCAGCAGCGTAGTAGCGGGGGGCCTTGGGGGATCCGAGCAGTACTTC. The full variable domain, rest sourced from reference TRBV9 and TRBJ2-7, is DSGVTQTPKHLITATGQRVTLRCSPRSGDLSVYWYQQSLDQGLQFLIQYYNGEERAKGNILERFSAQQFPDLHSELNLSSLELGDSALYFCASSVVAGGLGGSEQYFGPGTRLTVT.

CDR3 loop: CASSSVLDHNEQFF. The CDR3 nucleotides read TGTGCCAGCAGTAGCGTACTAGATCACAATGAGCAGTTCTTC. The J gene is TRBJ2-1, the V gene TRBV28; D perhaps matches TRBD2 (5 bases). Germline CDR1 is MDHEN and CDR2 is SYDVKM. The V and J ends lost 5 bases and 5 bases respectively, with 13 bases between them. The CDR3 loop spans 14 amino acids.

This clone was observed a few times. The chain links TRBV7-9 to TRBJ1-6, with D possibly TRBD1 on 5 matching bases. V dropped 5 bases and J dropped 12 bases, with 11 bases sitting between them. This CDR3 comprises 12 residues. In germline, CDR1 is SEHNR, CDR2 FQNEAQ (reference sequence). The CDR3 nucleotides read TGTGCCAGCAGCACGGACACGGAACCCCTCCACTTT. Encoded protein: CASSTDTEPLHF.

This chain joins TRBV19 and TRBJ1-2, with a tentative D call TRBD1 (5 bases). Germline V gene lookup returns CDR1 LNHDA and CDR2 SQIVND (reference sequence). Trimming removed 6 bases at V and 8 bases at J, with 22 bases between. The CDR3 has 15 residues. CDR3 DNA sequence: TGTGCCAGTAGATCCTCGGGGGGGACGTTTTACGGCTACACCTTC. Translated, it gives CASRSSGGTFYGYTF.

The genes are TRBV7-8 and TRBJ2-1; D call uncertain. V was trimmed by 1 base and J by 6 bases, leaving 7 bases between them. Germline CDR1 is SGHVS and CDR2 is FQNEAQ. The CDR3 runs 13 residues. The CDR3 nucleotides read TGTGCCAGCAGCTTAGAGGTAGCCAATGAGCAGTTCTTC. The encoded protein is CASSLEVANEQFF.

The chain joins TRBV5-4 to TRBJ2-3; 12 nucleotides agree with TRBD2. Germline CDR1 is SGHNT and CDR2 is YYREEE (reference sequence). The trim removed 2 bases at V and 5 bases at J, leaving 9 bases unmatched. The CDR3 sequence is 17 residues long. CDR3 amino acids: CASSFDLAGGVVDTQYF. The CDR3, as DNA: TGTGCCAGCAGCTTTGATCTAGCGGGAGGGGTGGTAGATACGCAGTATTTT.

V and J are TRBV5-4 and TRBJ2-3, with TRBD2 matching 14 bases. Germline V gene sequence: CDR1 SGHNT, CDR2 YYREEE (reference sequence). The CDR3 sequence is 18 residues long. V lost 4 bases, J lost 0 bases, and 7 bases stayed unmatched. In DNA form, the CDR3 reads TGTGCCAGCAGCCGACCGGGGACTAGCGGGAGTAGCACAGATACGCAGTATTTT. Its protein is CASSRPGTSGSSTDTQYF. Complete variable domain (other parts from reference TRBV5-4 and TRBJ2-3): ETGVTQSPTHLIKTRGQQVTLRCSSQSGHNTVSWYQQALGQGPQFIFQYYREEENGRGNFPPRFSGLQFPNYSSELNVNALELDDSALYLCASSRPGTSGSSTDTQYFGPGTRLTVL.

This CDR3 reads CAWSPTGVIVNQPQHF. The CDR3, as DNA: TGTGCCTGGAGCCCGACAGGGGTGATTGTCAATCAGCCCCAGCATTTT. The rearrangement joins TRBV30 to TRBJ1-5, with 8 bases fitting TRBD1. The CDR3 totals 16 residues. Unmatched junction bases numbered 10, after V lost 3 bases and J lost 3 bases. CDR1 is GTSNPN, CDR2 SVGIG, per germline (reference sequence).

The chain employs TRBV6-2 or TRBV6-3 and TRBJ2-4, with TRBD1 as a possible D gene (5 bases). Germline CDR1 reads MNHEY; CDR2 reads SVGEGT. Deletions cut 5 bases from V and 0 bases from J, with 14 bases between. This CDR3 has 16 amino acids. CDR3 sequence (DNA): TGTGCCAGCAGTCTCTACAGGAACCTAGCCAAAAACATTCAGTACTTC. This encodes CASSLYRNLAKNIQYF.

Turning to this clone: A read error may produce the germline difference seen at one junction end. Other DNA variants within this sample encode the same CDR3. The chain carries TRBV7-9 and TRBJ2-7; D unresolved. Germline V CDR1 and CDR2: SEHNR, FQNEAQ (reference sequence). The CDR3 has 13 residues. The CDR3 nucleotides read TGTGCCAGCAGCTTGCCAGAAAACTACGAGCAGTACTTT. Protein product: CASSLPENYEQYF.

CDR3 nucleotides: TGTGCCAGCAGCTCGCTATCCCCGGGACTAGCGGGAAGAAGCTCCTACAATGAGCAGTTCTTC. This encodes CASSSLSPGLAGRSSYNEQFF. The chain couples TRBV7-8 to TRBJ2-1; 13 nucleotides align to TRBD2. The CDR3 has 21 residues. Trimming at V came to 4 bases and at J to 0 bases, leaving 15 bases not matched to a gene. CDR1 is SGHVS, CDR2 FQNEAQ, per germline.

V and J are TRBV28 and TRBJ1-2; a possible D gene is TRBD1 (5 bases). From germline, CDR1 is MDHEN and CDR2 SYDVKM. The CDR3 spans 13 residues. Deletions cut 3 bases from V and 8 bases from J, with 13 bases between. CDR3: CASSFRQNQGYTF. The DNA for the CDR3 is TGTGCCAGCAGTTTCCGACAGAACCAAGGCTACACCTTC.

This rearrangement joins TRBV9 to TRBJ1-1; D gene unclear. The CDR3 runs 14 residues. The germline V and J ends were trimmed by 0 bases and 3 bases, with 9 bases remaining between them. Germline V gene data show CDR1 as SGDLS and CDR2 as YYNGEE. CDR3 in DNA: TGTGCCAGCAGCGTAGGGTTCGGGGACACTGAAGCTTTCTTT. Amino acids: CASSVGFGDTEAFF.

The chain employs TRBV6-2 or TRBV6-3 and TRBJ2-5; D may be TRBD2 (5 bases). CDR3 length equals 14 residues. Trimming shortened V by 5 bases and J by 3 bases, and 13 bases separated the two germline ends. Germline-derived CDR1 and CDR2 are MNHEY and SVGEGT. CDR3 sequence reads: CASSHGVYEETQYF. The CDR3 nucleotides are TGTGCCAGCAGTCACGGGGTCTATGAAGAGACCCAGTACTTC.

The chain joins TRBV4-1 to TRBJ2-1; 8 bases fit TRBD2. CDR3 size: 15 residues. V lost 0 bases, J lost 8 bases, and 6 bases stayed unmatched. Germline loops: CDR1 MGHRA, CDR2 YSYEKL. CDR3 sequence reads: CASSQETGGPYEQFF. The CDR3 bases are TGCGCCAGCAGCCAAGAAACGGGAGGGCCCTATGAGCAGTTCTTC.

The rearrangement joins TRBV7-2 to TRBJ2-2; 9 positions match TRBD2. This CDR3 is built from 15 residues. The germline V gene has CDR1 SGHTA and CDR2 FQGNSA. J gave up 3 bases and V 5 bases, and 4 bases lay outside the gene matches. The CDR3 region is CASSPRGGDTGELFF. The CDR3 region has the DNA TGTGCCAGCAGCCCACGCGGGGGGGACACCGGGGAGCTGTTTTTT.

This chain connects TRBV2 to TRBJ1-1; D is uncertain. Trimming left V 3 bases short and J 1 base short, with 15 bases between. The germline CDR1 and CDR2 sequences are SNHLY and FYNNEI. The CDR3 is made up of 16 amino acids. In nucleotides, the CDR3 is TGTGCCAGCAGTGATTCGTATTATTCGGGGAACACTGAAGCTTTCTTT. Its translation is CASSDSYYSGNTEAFF.

V and J are TRBV4-2 and TRBJ2-5; TRBD2 might be the D (5 bases). Germline V gene data show CDR1 as LGHNA and CDR2 as YNFKEQ. The ends were cut back, 1 base at V and 7 bases at J, with 19 bases in the middle. There are 16 residues in the CDR3. The CDR3 sequence is CASSQVGSGPTGTQYF. CDR3 sequence (DNA): TGTGCCAGCAGCCAAGTTGGGAGCGGACCTACGGGGACCCAGTACTTC.

This clone was found many times. This chain uses TRBV29-1 with TRBJ1-1, with 12 bases aligning to TRBD1. The CDR3 has 15 amino acids. The J segment lost 4 bases and the V segment lost 3 bases, leaving 6 bases of the junction unmatched. Germline CDR1 reads SQVTM; CDR2 reads ANQGSEA. The CDR3 sequence: CSVDYGTGGFTEAFF. In nucleotides, the CDR3 is TGCAGCGTTGATTATGGGACAGGGGGCTTCACTGAAGCTTTCTTT.

This sequence joins TRBV6-5 and TRBJ2-2; a weak D match, TRBD2 (6 bases). The length of the CDR3 is 14 residues. CDR1 MNHEY and CDR2 SVGAGI come from the germline V gene. With 5 bases removed from V and 2 bases from J, the gap between germline ends came to 9 bases. The CDR3 nucleotides read TGTGCCAGCAGTAGGGGACTTAACACCGGGGAGCTGTTTTTT. Translated, it gives CASSRGLNTGELFF.

The chain joins TRBV5-4 to TRBJ2-3; D unclear. Germline values: CDR1 SGHNT, CDR2 YYREEE (reference sequence). Trimming took 4 bases from V and 5 from J, leaving 11 bases between them. The CDR3 covers 13 residues. The CDR3 coding sequence is TGTGCCAGCAGCCCTCGGCAGGTAGATACGCAGTATTTT. This gives the protein CASSPRQVDTQYF.

The gene calls are TRBV29-1 and TRBJ2-3, with D tentatively TRBD1 (6 bases). The CDR3 covers 12 residues. Trimming cost V 8 bases and J 5 bases, with 14 bases left between them. Germline CDR1 reads SQVTM; CDR2 reads ANQGSEA. The CDR3 loop reads CSSSTRGDTQYF. For the CDR3, the DNA is TGCAGCTCCTCTACCAGGGGAGATACGCAGTATTTT.

The V gene is TRBV28, the J gene TRBJ2-5; D remains unclear. Germline V gene lookup returns CDR1 MDHEN and CDR2 SYDVKM. CDR3 length: 16 amino acids. The V end was cut by 8 bases, the J end by 0 bases, with 19 bases between. The CDR3 DNA sequence: TGTGCCAGCTCGTACCTTGACACGTTGTACCAAGAGACCCAGTACTTC. Translating it yields CASSYLDTLYQETQYF.